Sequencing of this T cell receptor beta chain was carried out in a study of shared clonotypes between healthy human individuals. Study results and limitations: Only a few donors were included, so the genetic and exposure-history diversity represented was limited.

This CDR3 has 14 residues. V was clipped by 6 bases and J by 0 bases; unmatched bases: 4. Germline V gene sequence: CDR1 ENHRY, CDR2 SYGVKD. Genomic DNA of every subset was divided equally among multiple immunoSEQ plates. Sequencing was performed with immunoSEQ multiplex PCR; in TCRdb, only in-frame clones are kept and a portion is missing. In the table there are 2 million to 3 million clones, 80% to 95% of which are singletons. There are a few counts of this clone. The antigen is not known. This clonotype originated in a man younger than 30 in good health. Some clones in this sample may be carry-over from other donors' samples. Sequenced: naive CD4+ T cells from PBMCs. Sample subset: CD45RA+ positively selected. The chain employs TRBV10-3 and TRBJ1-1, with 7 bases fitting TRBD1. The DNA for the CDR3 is TGTGCCATCAGGGGGGGACAGCTGAACACTGAAGCTTTCTTT. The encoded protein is CAIRGGQLNTEAFF.